This TCR beta chain was retrieved from a study of blood T cell repertoires in COVID-19. Study-level background: COVID-19 samples, acute and convalescent, were from the United States, Italy and Spain.

The CDR3 is 14 residues long. The V segment lost 3 bases and the J segment 6 bases; nucleotides outside the gene matches: 6. Germline CDR1 MNHEY, CDR2 SMNVEV (reference sequence). Only in-frame clones appear in the TCRdb table, and some are missing; sequencing was by immunoSEQ multiplex PCR. The table has fewer than 250,000 clones, about 83% seen once. The chain uses TRBV27 and TRBJ2-7; TRBD2 matches at 9 bases. This TCR was recovered from a man aged 45-60 years with acute or convalescent COVID-19. The sample taken for sequencing was peripheral blood. CDR3 nucleotides: TGTGCCAGCAGTTTTACGGGACTAGCTTTCGAGCAGTACTTC. Translation gives CASSFTGLAFEQYF.